This T cell receptor beta chain was found in a study of T cells in tuberculosis. Study in general: IGRA-negative adolescents, IGRA-positive adolescents with latent tuberculosis and adults with active tuberculosis formed this South African cohort.

Repertoires were generated with immunoSEQ multiplex PCR, while TCRdb's copy carries only in-frame clones and drops some. Here the sample spans tens of thousands of clones, about 94% being singletons. On average roughly 92,000 T cells per donor were immunosequenced. Germline CDR1 is SGHDN and CDR2 is FVKESK. The CDR3 consists of 14 residues. Trimming cost V 3 bases and J 7 bases; bases outside gene matches: 5. Findings and limits, study-wide: Using the GMM-specific repertoire gave about 85% accuracy versus 70% with motifs.

A remark on this clone: Its specificity is unknown.

The sequenced material came from PBMCs. This rearrangement joins TRBV14 to TRBJ2-1, with TRBD2 matching 8 bases. This TCR derives from a donor between 10 and 35 years old with latent tuberculosis or without tuberculosis infection. DNA for the CDR3: TGTGCCAGCAGCCATGGCGGGGGGCAGAATGAGCAGTTCTTC. Its protein product is CASSHGGGQNEQFF.